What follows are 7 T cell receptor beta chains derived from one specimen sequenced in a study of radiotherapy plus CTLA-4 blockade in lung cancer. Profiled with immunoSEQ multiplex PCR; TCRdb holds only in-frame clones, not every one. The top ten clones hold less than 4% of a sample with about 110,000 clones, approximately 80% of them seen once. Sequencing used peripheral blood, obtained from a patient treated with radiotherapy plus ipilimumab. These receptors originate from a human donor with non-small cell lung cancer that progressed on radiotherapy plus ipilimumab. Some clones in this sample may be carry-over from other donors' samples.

CDR3: CASGARVVEQYF. The CDR3 DNA follows: TGTGCCAGCGGAGCCAGGGTGGTCGAGCAGTACTTC. The chain joins TRBV28 to TRBJ2-7, with D perhaps matching TRBD1 (5 bases). Trimming shortened V by 8 bases and J by 6 bases, and 14 bases separated the two germline ends. The CDR3 is made up of 12 amino acids. CDR1 MDHEN and CDR2 SYDVKM come from the germline V gene.

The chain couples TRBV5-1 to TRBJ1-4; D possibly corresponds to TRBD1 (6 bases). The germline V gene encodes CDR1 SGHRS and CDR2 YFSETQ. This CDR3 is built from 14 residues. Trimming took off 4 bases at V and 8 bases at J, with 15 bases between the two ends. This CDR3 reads CASSMDSSNEKLFF. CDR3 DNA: TGCGCCAGCAGCATGGACAGTTCGAACGAAAAACTGTTTTTT.

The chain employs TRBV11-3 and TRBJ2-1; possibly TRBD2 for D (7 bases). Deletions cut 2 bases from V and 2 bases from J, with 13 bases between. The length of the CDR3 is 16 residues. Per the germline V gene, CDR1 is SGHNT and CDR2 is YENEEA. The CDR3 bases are TGTGCCAGCAGCTTAAGTGCGGGGGCTCCCTACAATGAGCAGTTCTTC. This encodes CASSLSAGAPYNEQFF.

CDR3 amino acids: CASSVVGRWQETQYF. Here the CDR3 DNA reads TGTGCCAGCAGCGTCGTAGGGAGGTGGCAAGAGACCCAGTACTTC. This rearrangement joins TRBV9 to TRBJ2-5, with a possible D match to TRBD2 (6 bases). From germline, CDR1 is SGDLS and CDR2 YYNGEE. V lost 2 bases and J 2 bases, leaving 13 bases between the germline ends. The CDR3 consists of 15 residues.

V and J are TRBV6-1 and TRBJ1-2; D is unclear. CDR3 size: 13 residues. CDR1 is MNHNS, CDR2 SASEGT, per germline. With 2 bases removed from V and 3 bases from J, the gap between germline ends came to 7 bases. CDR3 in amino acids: CASSEWADYGYTF. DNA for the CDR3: TGTGCCAGCAGTGAATGGGCAGACTATGGCTACACCTTC.

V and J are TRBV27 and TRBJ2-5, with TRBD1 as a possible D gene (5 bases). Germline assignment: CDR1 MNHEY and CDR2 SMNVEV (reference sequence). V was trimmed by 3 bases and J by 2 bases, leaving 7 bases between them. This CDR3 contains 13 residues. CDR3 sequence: CASSLYRQETQYF. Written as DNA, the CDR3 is TGTGCCAGCAGTTTGTACAGGCAAGAGACCCAGTACTTC.

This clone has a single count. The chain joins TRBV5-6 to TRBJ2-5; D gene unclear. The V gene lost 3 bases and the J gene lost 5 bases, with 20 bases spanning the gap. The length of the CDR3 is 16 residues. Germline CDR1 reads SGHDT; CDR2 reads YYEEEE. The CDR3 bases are TGTGCCAGCAGCTGGAACCGGGTTCTGGTCGGGGAGACCCAGTACTTC. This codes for CASSWNRVLVGETQYF.